One sample yielded the 25 T cell receptor beta chains listed below, sequenced in a study of chemoradiotherapy in HPV16-positive cancers. Repertoires were generated with immunoSEQ multiplex PCR, while TCRdb's copy carries only in-frame clones and drops some. The sample shows about 14,000 clones, approximately 89% of them seen only once. The starting material was tumor tissue, obtained from a patient who underwent chemoradiotherapy. All receptors come from a human donor with HPV-associated anogenital cancer.

The chain carries TRBV10-2 and TRBJ2-1; no clear D gene. Germline V CDR1 and CDR2: WSHSY, SAAADI. The CDR3 has 12 amino acids. V lost 6 bases to trimming and J lost 7 bases, with 10 bases between them. CDR3 amino acids: CASSTNLNEQFF. The CDR3 nucleotides read TGCGCCAGCAGCACTAACCTTAATGAGCAGTTCTTC.

The chain carries TRBV11-2 and TRBJ2-1; D is unresolved. From germline, CDR1 is SGHAT and CDR2 FQNNGV. The CDR3 extends over 12 amino acids. The germline V and J ends were trimmed by 4 bases and 10 bases, with 11 bases remaining between them. DNA for the CDR3: TGTGCCAGCAGCTCTCACTTGGGCGAGCAGTTCTTC. Translation gives CASSSHLGEQFF.

This clone has more than one count but fewer than ten. This chain joins TRBV7-9 and TRBJ2-4; a possible D gene is TRBD2 (6 bases). CDR3 length: 18 amino acids. The germline V gene has CDR1 SEHNR and CDR2 FQNEAQ (reference sequence). Between the trimmed V and J ends, which lost 4 bases and 4 bases, there was a span of 23 bases. DNA of the CDR3: TGTGCCAGCAGCTGGACCGGGACCCCCGCGGAGGGGAAAAACATTCAGTACTTC. Translated, it gives CASSWTGTPAEGKNIQYF.

The rearrangement links TRBV7-9 to TRBJ1-1; no clear D gene. Trimming removed 6 bases at V and 4 bases at J, with 6 bases between. The CDR3 totals 11 residues. From germline, CDR1 is SEHNR and CDR2 FQNEAQ (reference sequence). The CDR3 DNA reads as TGTGCCAGCAGACGTGTCACTGAAGCTTTCTTT. It is translated as CASRRVTEAFF.

This chain uses TRBV28 with TRBJ2-1, with 13 bases that match TRBD2. CDR3 length: 16 residues. Germline V gene sequence: CDR1 MDHEN, CDR2 SYDVKM. V shed 6 bases and J 10 bases; nucleotides not matched to a gene: 12. The CDR3 is CASSSRTSGSIWEQFF. The CDR3 nucleotides read TGTGCCAGCAGCTCCAGGACTAGCGGGAGTATTTGGGAGCAGTTCTTC.

The chain is built from TRBV4-2 and TRBJ2-7; a weak D match, TRBD2 (5 bases). Deletions cut 0 bases from V and 2 bases from J, with 11 bases between. CDR3 length: 15 residues. Germline CDR1 LGHNA, CDR2 YNFKEQ. The CDR3 sequence is CASSQDWESPYEQYF. The DNA of the CDR3 is TGTGCCAGCAGCCAAGATTGGGAGTCACCCTACGAGCAGTACTTC.

This rearrangement joins TRBV5-1 to TRBJ1-5; D ambiguous. The ends were cut back, 2 bases at V and 3 bases at J, with 6 bases in the middle. This CDR3 has 13 residues. CDR1 is SGHRS and CDR2 is YFSETQ in the germline V gene. The CDR3 DNA reads as TGCGCCAGCAGCTTCGGACCCAATCAGCCCCAGCATTTT. Translation: CASSFGPNQPQHF.

The CDR3 region has the DNA TGTGCCAGCAGTCACCGACAGTCTCCCGGGGCCAACGTCCTGACTTTC. Encoded protein: CASSHRQSPGANVLTF. This chain joins TRBV2 and TRBJ2-6, with a tentative D call TRBD1 (5 bases). The CDR3 sequence is 16 residues long. Trimming took 5 bases from V and 4 from J, leaving 15 bases between them. Germline CDR1 SNHLY, CDR2 FYNNEI.

The genes are TRBV6-5 and TRBJ1-2, with a weak D call TRBD1 (6 bases). Germline assignment: CDR1 MNHEY and CDR2 SVGAGI. The length of the CDR3 is 12 residues. Trimming stripped 5 bases from V and 8 bases from J, with 12 bases between. The DNA for the CDR3 is TGTGCCAGCAGTCTCAGGGGAGAGGGCTACACCTTC. Translation: CASSLRGEGYTF.

V is TRBV19 and J is TRBJ1-1; D unresolved. V was cut by 2 bases and J by 0 bases, with 13 bases left in between. The germline V gene has CDR1 LNHDA and CDR2 SQIVND (reference sequence). This CDR3 spans 16 amino acids. This CDR3 is CASSISGEGMNTEAFF. The CDR3 coding sequence is TGTGCCAGTAGTATATCGGGCGAAGGGATGAACACTGAAGCTTTCTTT.

The genes are TRBV7-3 and TRBJ2-1; D tentatively reads TRBD1 or TRBD2 (5 bases each). The CDR3 contains 18 residues. Germline V gene data show CDR1 as SGHTA and CDR2 as FQGTGA. Trimming pared 1 base from V and 0 bases from J, leaving 16 bases between. The CDR3 region is CASSLKEGRASSYNEQFF. The CDR3 region has the DNA TGTGCCAGCAGCTTAAAAGAGGGGCGGGCGAGCTCCTACAATGAGCAGTTCTTC.

The rearrangement links TRBV4-1 to TRBJ1-1, with no clear D. Germline V gene data show CDR1 as MGHRA and CDR2 as YSYEKL. This CDR3 has 13 amino acids. V gave up 4 bases and J gave up 0 bases, with 6 bases separating them. In DNA form, the CDR3 reads TGCGCCAGCAGCCTGACACTGAACACTGAAGCTTTCTTT. This codes for CASSLTLNTEAFF.

The chain combines TRBV29-1 with TRBJ2-1, with TRBD2 as a possible D gene (7 bases). Germline V gene sequence: CDR1 SQVTM, CDR2 ANQGSEA. V was pared by 4 bases and J by 0 bases, with 13 bases between. The CDR3 has 15 amino acids. The CDR3 DNA follows: TGCAGCGTTGTGGGGGGAGGGGGCTCCTACAATGAGCAGTTCTTC. It yields the protein CSVVGGGGSYNEQFF.

The V call is TRBV27, the J call TRBJ2-1; 12 nucleotides line up with TRBD2. This CDR3 has 15 residues. Unmatched junction bases numbered 5, after V lost 4 bases and J lost 7 bases. CDR1 is MNHEY, CDR2 SMNVEV, per germline (reference sequence). The CDR3 sequence: CASSSTSGSVNEQFF. The CDR3 region has the DNA TGTGCCAGCAGTTCGACTAGCGGGAGTGTGAATGAGCAGTTCTTC.

The genes are TRBV12-5 and TRBJ2-7, with D possibly TRBD1 on 8 matching bases. This CDR3 region has 13 residues. The germline CDR1 and CDR2 sequences are LGHNT and FRNRAP. V was cut by 0 bases and J by 7 bases, with 10 bases left in between. For the CDR3, the DNA is TGTGCTAGTGGTTTGGTACAGGGGGGGGAGCAGTACTTC. Its translation is CASGLVQGGEQYF.

The chain uses TRBV12-5 and TRBJ2-1, with D perhaps TRBD2 (6 bases). Trimming pared 0 bases from V and 3 bases from J, leaving 18 bases between. This CDR3 is built from 18 residues. CDR1 and CDR2 (germline): LGHNT, FRNRAP. The CDR3 sequence: CASGLVPGRRDLYNEQFF. DNA of the CDR3: TGTGCTAGTGGTTTGGTACCAGGAAGGCGGGACCTCTACAATGAGCAGTTCTTC.

The V and J genes are TRBV5-1 and TRBJ1-4; no firm D call. Germline V CDR1 and CDR2: SGHRS, YFSETQ. The ends were cut back, 7 bases at V and 3 bases at J, with 10 bases in the middle. The CDR3 spans 13 residues. The CDR3 loop is CASQVSPNEKLFF. In DNA form, the CDR3 reads TGCGCCAGCCAGGTCTCACCTAATGAAAAACTGTTTTTT.

The CDR3 loop is CASSRNRGGYTGELFF. The DNA of the CDR3 is TGTGCCAGCAGCCGAAACAGAGGAGGGTACACCGGGGAGCTGTTTTTT. The V gene is TRBV14, the J gene TRBJ2-2, with D possibly TRBD2 on 6 matching bases. V lost 4 bases and J 3 bases, leaving 15 bases between the germline ends. The CDR3 totals 16 residues. Germline lookup yields CDR1 SGHDN and CDR2 FVKESK.

This rearrangement joins TRBV13 to TRBJ2-1, with D possibly matching TRBD2 (5 bases). Trimming took off 6 bases at V and 0 bases at J, with 9 bases between the two ends. Looked up from germline, CDR1 is PRHDT and CDR2 is FYEKMQ (reference sequence). The CDR3 covers 14 residues. The CDR3 protein is CASRGAFSYNEQFF. The CDR3, as DNA: TGTGCCAGCAGGGGAGCTTTCTCCTACAATGAGCAGTTCTTC. The full variable domain, completed using reference TRBV13 and TRBJ2-1, is AAGVIQSPRHLIKEKRETATLKCYPIPRHDTVYWYQQGPGQDPQFLISFYEKMQSDKGSIPDRFSAQQFSDYHSELNMSSLELGDSALYFCASRGAFSYNEQFFGPGTRLTVL.

The chain has TRBV2 and TRBJ2-7; weak D call: TRBD2 (5 bases). V was cut by 6 bases and J by 5 bases, with 14 bases left in between. The CDR3 spans 13 residues. Germline loops: CDR1 SNHLY, CDR2 FYNNEI. The CDR3: CASSMAERHEQYF. CDR3 sequence (DNA): TGTGCCAGCAGCATGGCAGAGCGGCACGAGCAGTACTTC.

This clone occurred once. This chain links TRBV9 with TRBJ2-2; D uncertain. Germline values: CDR1 SGDLS, CDR2 YYNGEE. V was trimmed by 4 bases and J by 8 bases, leaving 6 bases between them. The CDR3 loop spans 11 amino acids. The CDR3 protein is CASSLSGELFF. CDR3 sequence (DNA): TGTGCCAGCAGCCTATCTGGGGAGCTGTTTTTT.

The chain couples TRBV7-9 to TRBJ1-2; TRBD1 matches 8 bases. In germline, CDR1 is SEHNR, CDR2 FQNEAQ (reference sequence). The CDR3 contains 13 residues. Trimming took 5 bases from V and 8 from J; bases not matched to a gene: 7. CDR3 nucleotides: TGTGCCAGCAGCCCGGACAGGGTCGGCGGCTACACCTTC. Its translation: CASSPDRVGGYTF.

The CDR3 sequence: CACTWISYEQYF. The CDR3 DNA reads as TGTGCCTGTACGTGGATCTCCTACGAGCAGTACTTC. The genes are TRBV30 and TRBJ2-7; unclear D gene. Germline V CDR1 and CDR2: GTSNPN, SVGIG (reference sequence). Trimming took 6 bases from V and 0 from J, leaving 9 bases between them. The CDR3 has 12 residues.

V and J are TRBV5-1 and TRBJ2-2; TRBD2 aligns across 11 bases. The germline V gene has CDR1 SGHRS and CDR2 YFSETQ. CDR3 length: 16 residues. Unmatched junction bases numbered 7, after V lost 3 bases and J lost 6 bases. CDR3 residues: CASSYSGRAGAGELFF. CDR3 in DNA: TGCGCCAGCAGCTATAGCGGGAGGGCCGGGGCCGGGGAGCTGTTTTTT. Complete variable domain (other parts from reference TRBV5-1 and TRBJ2-2): KAGVTQTPRYLIKTRGQQVTLSCSPISGHRSVSWYQQTPGQGLQFLFEYFSETQRNKGNFPGRFSGRQFSNSRSEMNVSTLELGDSALYLCASSYSGRAGAGELFFGEGSRLTVL.

V usage is TRBV4-2 and J usage is TRBJ1-5; D is uncertain. Looked up from germline, CDR1 is LGHNA and CDR2 is YNFKEQ. V lost 2 bases and J 5 bases, leaving 10 bases between the germline ends. The CDR3 has 14 amino acids. In DNA, the CDR3 is TGTGCCAGCAGCCAAAATCGCGGGGATCAGCCCCAGCATTTT. Translated, it gives CASSQNRGDQPQHF.